Sequencing of this T cell receptor beta chain was carried out in a study of blood T cell repertoires in COVID-19. Study background: Samples of COVID-19 (acute and convalescent) were obtained from the United States, Italy and Spain.

Authors' data handling: Amplification from reference gene primers served as the basis for estimated nucleated cell counts. Using immunoSEQ multiplex PCR, the repertoire was profiled, and TCRdb retains in-frame clones only, with some absent. The V and J calls and clone size were taken over from that table, and D and trimming were inferred from the DNA. Altogether around 250,000 clones are present, almost 85% being singletons, with the ten largest covering approximately 9.1%. Individuals drawn from under 30 US areas were roughly 18 to 95 years old. Cohort allocation depended upon clinical history that participants reported. Trimming left V 3 bases short and J 0 bases short, with 15 bases between. The CDR3 extends over 18 amino acids. Germline lookup yields CDR1 MNHEY and CDR2 SMNVEV (reference sequence).

The chain employs TRBV27 and TRBJ2-6; D is possibly TRBD2 (5 bases). Sequencing used PBMCs or T cells enriched from blood (not recorded which). The source of this sequence is a woman between 45 and 65 years old with acute COVID-19. CDR3 region: CASSLGVGRDSGANVLTF. DNA for the CDR3: TGTGCCAGCAGTTTGGGAGTAGGACGGGACTCTGGGGCCAACGTCCTGACTTTC.